The 5 T cell receptor beta chains below come from one sample, sequenced in a study of spatial heterogeneity in lung cancer. Time point: sample taken at primary tumor resection. TCRdb called the 5' RACE reads again in MiXCR, with one record for every CDR3 protein. The table has around 5,000 distinct CDR3 sequences, roughly 2.9% seen once. Here the sequenced sample was normal lung tissue next to the tumor, taken at surgery. The receptor source for this set is a male donor with early-stage non-small cell lung cancer.

This clonotype was found many times. The chain uses TRBV18 and TRBJ1-1, with D maybe TRBD1 (6 bases). V dropped 3 bases and J dropped 3 bases, with 14 bases sitting between them. This CDR3 region has 15 residues. Looked up from germline, CDR1 is KGHSH and CDR2 is LQKENI. The DNA of the CDR3 is TGTGCCAGCTCACCCTTGGCCAGGGGCGACACTGAAGCTTTCTTT. Translating gives CASSPLARGDTEAFF.

This clonotype was counted many times. The chain carries TRBV5-1 and TRBJ1-4; D call uncertain. V was cut by 4 bases and J by 4 bases, with 11 bases left in between. Germline CDR1 SGHRS, CDR2 YFSETQ. The CDR3 is made up of 14 amino acids. Here the CDR3 reads CASSPRADNEKLFF. The CDR3 nucleotides read TGCGCCAGCAGCCCGAGGGCGGATAATGAAAAACTGTTTTTT.

In this sample, this clonotype is medium-sized. V is TRBV30 and J is TRBJ1-3, with 8 bases identical to TRBD1. This CDR3 is 15 amino acids long. Germline CDR1 and CDR2: GTSNPN and SVGIG (reference sequence). V lost 3 bases to trimming and J lost 2 bases; unmatched junction nucleotides: 6. The CDR3 here is CAWRVTGAAGNTIYF. Written as DNA, the CDR3 is TGTGCCTGGAGGGTGACAGGGGCTGCTGGAAACACCATATATTTT.

This clonotype appeared many times. The genes are TRBV6-5 and TRBJ1-2; D is uncertain. CDR1 and CDR2 (germline): MNHEY, SVGAGI. The V end lost 5 bases, the J end lost 4 bases, and 14 bases lay between the germline ends. The CDR3 covers 14 residues. CDR3 amino acids: CASSEAAGSYGYTF. For the CDR3, the DNA is TGTGCCAGCAGTGAGGCGGCAGGTAGCTATGGCTACACCTTC.

This clonotype was counted ten times or more. This chain's CDR3 is CSAEISGSSYNEQFF. CDR3 in DNA: TGCAGTGCAGAGATTAGCGGGAGCTCCTACAATGAGCAGTTCTTC. The rearrangement uses TRBV20-1 and TRBJ2-1, with TRBD2 matching 9 bases. V gave up 6 bases and J gave up 0 bases; unmatched junction bases: 6. The CDR3 runs to 15 residues. Germline V gives CDR1 DFQATT, CDR2 SNEGSKA (reference sequence).